The present T cell receptor beta chain was sequenced within a study of tumor-infiltrating lymphocytes in primary liver carcinoma. Study-level background: Tumors, staged T1-T3 N0M0, spanned about 4 to 10 cm.

For blood RNA, unsorted whole blood served as the source, and germline DNA was extracted too. V was pared by 6 bases and J by 2 bases, with 14 bases between. The CDR3 runs 15 residues. This clonotype was seen at least ten times. TCR beta cDNA was reverse-transcribed from approximately 0.45 ug of total RNA. The reaction used a constant-region primer and ProtoScript II reverse transcriptase. Slightly modified ARM-PCR served as the procedure for the TCR beta libraries. These libraries came from three rounds of nested multiplex PCR. Both of the initial two PCR rounds ran for nine to eleven cycles and employed TRBV1-TRBV30 forward primers alongside a C-beta reverse primer. MiXCR, applied by TCRdb to the multiplex PCR reads, yields one record per CDR3 protein. The sample lists fewer than 350,000 distinct CDR3 sequences; about 65% were seen once.

This chain joins TRBV12-3 or TRBV12-4 and TRBJ2-1; unclear D gene. The sequence came from a man in his forties with primary liver carcinoma and hepatitis B virus infection. The sample consisted of peripheral blood. CDR3 DNA: TGTGCCAGCAGACCGGTCGGCGGCCCCTACAATGAGCAGTTCTTC. It encodes CASRPVGGPYNEQFF.